This paragraph reports one T cell receptor (beta chain). These data belong to a study of blood T cell repertoires in COVID-19. Germline values: CDR1 LGHNT, CDR2 FRNRAP. CDR3 length equals 12 residues. The V and J ends lost 6 bases and 4 bases respectively, with 9 bases between them. Produced via immunoSEQ multiplex PCR; TCRdb's table is partial and in-frame only. The data hold a few hundred thousand clones, with approximately 90% observed a single time. This sequence originates from a woman aged 45-65 years who had recovered from COVID-19. The sequencing input was PBMCs or T cells enriched from blood (not recorded which). J is TRBJ1-1 and V is TRBV12-5; D perhaps matches TRBD1 (6 bases). In nucleotides, the CDR3 is TGTGCTAGTGGCACAGGGCCCACTGAAGCTTTCTTT. Amino acids: CASGTGPTEAFF.